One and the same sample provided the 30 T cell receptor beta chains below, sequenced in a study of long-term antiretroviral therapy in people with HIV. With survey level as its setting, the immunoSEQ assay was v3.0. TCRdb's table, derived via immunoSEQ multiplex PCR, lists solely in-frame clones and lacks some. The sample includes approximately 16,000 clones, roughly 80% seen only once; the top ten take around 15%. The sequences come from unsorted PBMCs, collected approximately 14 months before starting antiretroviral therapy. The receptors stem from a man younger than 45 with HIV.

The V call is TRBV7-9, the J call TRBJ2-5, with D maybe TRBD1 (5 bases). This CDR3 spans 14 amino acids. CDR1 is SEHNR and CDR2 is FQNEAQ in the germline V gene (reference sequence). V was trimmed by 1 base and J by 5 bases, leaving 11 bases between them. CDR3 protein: CASSLGQGTETQYF. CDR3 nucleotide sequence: TGTGCCAGCAGCTTAGGCCAGGGTACGGAGACCCAGTACTTC.

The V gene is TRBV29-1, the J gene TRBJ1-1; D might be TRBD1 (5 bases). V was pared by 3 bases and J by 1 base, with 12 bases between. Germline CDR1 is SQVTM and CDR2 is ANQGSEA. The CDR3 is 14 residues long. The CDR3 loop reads CSVDDLGGNTEAFF. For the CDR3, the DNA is TGCAGCGTTGACGACCTGGGGGGGAACACTGAAGCTTTCTTT.

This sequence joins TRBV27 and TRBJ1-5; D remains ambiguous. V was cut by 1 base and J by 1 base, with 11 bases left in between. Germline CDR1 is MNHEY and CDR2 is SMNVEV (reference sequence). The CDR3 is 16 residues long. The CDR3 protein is CASSLLGGGSNQPQHF. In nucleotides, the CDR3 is TGTGCCAGCAGTTTATTGGGCGGTGGCAGCAATCAGCCCCAGCATTTT.

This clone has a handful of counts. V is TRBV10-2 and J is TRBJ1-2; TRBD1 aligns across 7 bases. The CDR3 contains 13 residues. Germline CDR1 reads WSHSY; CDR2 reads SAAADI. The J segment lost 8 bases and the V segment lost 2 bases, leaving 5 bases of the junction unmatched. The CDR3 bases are TGCGCCAGCAGTGAGAACACGGGACAGGGCTACACCTTC. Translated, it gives CASSENTGQGYTF.

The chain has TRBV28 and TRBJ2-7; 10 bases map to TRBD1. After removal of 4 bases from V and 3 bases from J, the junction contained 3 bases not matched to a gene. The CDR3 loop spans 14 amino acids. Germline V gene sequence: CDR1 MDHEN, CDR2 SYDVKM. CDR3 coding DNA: TGTGCCAGCAGTTCCGGACAGGGGGTCTACGAGCAGTACTTC. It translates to CASSSGQGVYEQYF.

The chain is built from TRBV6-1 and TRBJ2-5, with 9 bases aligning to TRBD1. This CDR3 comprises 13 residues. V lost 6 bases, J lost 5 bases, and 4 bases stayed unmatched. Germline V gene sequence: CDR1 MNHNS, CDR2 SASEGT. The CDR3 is CASRTGGLETQYF. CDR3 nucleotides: TGTGCCAGCAGGACAGGGGGTTTGGAGACCCAGTACTTC.

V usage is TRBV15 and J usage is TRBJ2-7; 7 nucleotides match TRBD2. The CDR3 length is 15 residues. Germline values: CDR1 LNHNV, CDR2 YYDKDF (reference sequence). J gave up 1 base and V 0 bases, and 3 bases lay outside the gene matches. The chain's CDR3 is CATSRETSASYEQYF. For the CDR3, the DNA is TGTGCCACCAGCAGAGAAACTAGCGCATCCTACGAGCAGTACTTC.

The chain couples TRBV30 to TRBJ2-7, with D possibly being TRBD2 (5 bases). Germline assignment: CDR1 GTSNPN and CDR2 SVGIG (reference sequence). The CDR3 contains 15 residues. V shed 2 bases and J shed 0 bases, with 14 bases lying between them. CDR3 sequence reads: CAWSLAHHSSYEQYF. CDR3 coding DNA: TGTGCCTGGAGTCTAGCTCACCATTCCTCCTACGAGCAGTACTTC.

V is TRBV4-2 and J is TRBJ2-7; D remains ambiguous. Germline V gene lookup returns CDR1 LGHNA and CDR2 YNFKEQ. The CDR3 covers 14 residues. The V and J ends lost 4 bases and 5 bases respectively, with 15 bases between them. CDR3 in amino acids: CASSPRTMADEQYF. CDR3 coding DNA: TGTGCCAGCAGCCCCCGTACTATGGCCGACGAGCAGTACTTC.

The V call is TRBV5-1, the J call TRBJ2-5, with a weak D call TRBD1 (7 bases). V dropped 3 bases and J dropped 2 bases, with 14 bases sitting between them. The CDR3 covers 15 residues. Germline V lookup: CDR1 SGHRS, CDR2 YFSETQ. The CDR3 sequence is CASSSGQGGQETQYF. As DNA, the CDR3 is TGCGCCAGCAGCTCTGGCCAGGGGGGTCAAGAGACCCAGTACTTC.

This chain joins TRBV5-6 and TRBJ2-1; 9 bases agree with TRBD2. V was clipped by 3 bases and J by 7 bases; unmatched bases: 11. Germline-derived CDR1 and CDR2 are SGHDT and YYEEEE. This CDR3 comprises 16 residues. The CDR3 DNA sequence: TGTGCCAGCAGCTGGGGTGGGGGTAGCGGGAGAAATGAGCAGTTCTTC. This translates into CASSWGGGSGRNEQFF.

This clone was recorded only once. The CDR3 DNA reads as TGTGCCAGCACTAGTACGGGACAGACTTCTCTTAACCAAGAGACCCAGTACTTC. Amino acid sequence: CASTSTGQTSLNQETQYF. This sequence joins TRBV28 and TRBJ2-5; 7 bases fit TRBD1. Losses at the gene ends were 7 bases for V and 0 bases for J; bases not matched to a gene: 17. This CDR3 is built from 18 residues. CDR1 is MDHEN, CDR2 SYDVKM, per germline. Combining the CDR3 with reference TRBV28 and TRBJ2-5 gives the whole variable domain DVKVTQSSRYLVKRTGEKVFLECVQDMDHENMFWYRQDPGLGLRLIYFSYDVKMKEKGDIPEGYSVSREKKERFSLILESASTNQTSMYLCASTSTGQTSLNQETQYFGPGTRLLVL.

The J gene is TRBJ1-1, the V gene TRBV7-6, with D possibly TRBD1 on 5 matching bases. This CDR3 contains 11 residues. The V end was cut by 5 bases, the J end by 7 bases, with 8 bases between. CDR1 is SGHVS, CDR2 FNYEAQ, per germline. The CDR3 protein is CASSQGNEAFF. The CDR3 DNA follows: TGTGCCAGCAGCCAGGGTAATGAAGCTTTCTTT.

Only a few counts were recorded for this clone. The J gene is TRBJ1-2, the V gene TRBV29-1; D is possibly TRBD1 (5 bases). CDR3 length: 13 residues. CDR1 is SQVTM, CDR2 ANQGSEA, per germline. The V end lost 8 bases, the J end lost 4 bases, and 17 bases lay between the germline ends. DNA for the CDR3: TGCAGCATACCGTTGGGGGTGGGCTATGGCTACACCTTC. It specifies CSIPLGVGYGYTF.

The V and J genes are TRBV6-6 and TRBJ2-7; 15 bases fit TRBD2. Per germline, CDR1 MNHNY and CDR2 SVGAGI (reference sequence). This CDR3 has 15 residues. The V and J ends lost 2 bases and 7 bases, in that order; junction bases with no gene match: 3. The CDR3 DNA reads TGTGCCAGCAGTTACGAGGGACTAGCGGGAGGAGAGCAGTACTTC. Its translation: CASSYEGLAGGEQYF.

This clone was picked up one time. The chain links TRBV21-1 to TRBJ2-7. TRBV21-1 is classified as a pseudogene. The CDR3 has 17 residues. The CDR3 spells CASSKEGGVPQTYEQYF. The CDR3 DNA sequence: TGTGCCAGCAGCAAAGAGGGTGGGGTGCCGCAAACCTACGAGCAGTACTTC.

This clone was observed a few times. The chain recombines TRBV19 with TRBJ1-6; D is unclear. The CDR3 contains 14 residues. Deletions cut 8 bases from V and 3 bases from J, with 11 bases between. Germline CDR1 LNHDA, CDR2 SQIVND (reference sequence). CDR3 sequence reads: CASGIHGYNSPLHF. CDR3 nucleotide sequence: TGTGCCAGTGGCATCCACGGCTATAATTCACCCCTCCACTTT.

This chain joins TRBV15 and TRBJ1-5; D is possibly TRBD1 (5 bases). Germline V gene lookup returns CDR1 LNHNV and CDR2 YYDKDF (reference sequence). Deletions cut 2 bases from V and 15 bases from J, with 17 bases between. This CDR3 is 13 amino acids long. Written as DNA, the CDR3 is TGTGCCACCAGCAGATCGGACAAACCGGGTGTGCATTTT. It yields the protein CATSRSDKPGVHF.

CDR3: CASSQESGRNEKLFF. CDR3 nucleotides: TGTGCCAGCAGCCAAGAATCTGGACGAAATGAAAAACTGTTTTTT. The genes are TRBV4-2 and TRBJ1-4, with D uncertain. Trimming took 0 bases from V and 5 from J, leaving 10 bases between them. The CDR3 contains 15 residues. CDR1 is LGHNA, CDR2 YNFKEQ, per germline.

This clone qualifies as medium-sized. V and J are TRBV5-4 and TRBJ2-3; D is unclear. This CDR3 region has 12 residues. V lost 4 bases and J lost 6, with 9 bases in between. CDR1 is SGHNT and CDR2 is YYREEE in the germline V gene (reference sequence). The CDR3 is CASSANRDTQYF. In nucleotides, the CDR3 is TGTGCCAGCAGCGCGAATCGCGATACGCAGTATTTT.

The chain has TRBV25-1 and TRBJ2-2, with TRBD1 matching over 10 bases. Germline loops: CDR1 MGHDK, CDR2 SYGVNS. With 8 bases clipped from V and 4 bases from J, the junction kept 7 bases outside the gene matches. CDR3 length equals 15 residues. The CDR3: CASGSGTGVTGELFF. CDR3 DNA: TGTGCCAGCGGATCCGGGACAGGGGTCACCGGGGAGCTGTTTTTT.

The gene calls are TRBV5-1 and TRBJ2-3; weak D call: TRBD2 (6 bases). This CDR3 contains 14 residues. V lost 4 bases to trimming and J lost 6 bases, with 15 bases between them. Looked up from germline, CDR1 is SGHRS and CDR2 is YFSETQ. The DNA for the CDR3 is TGCGCCAGCAGCCGAGCGGGCGTCCGGGATACGCAGTATTTT. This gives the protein CASSRAGVRDTQYF.

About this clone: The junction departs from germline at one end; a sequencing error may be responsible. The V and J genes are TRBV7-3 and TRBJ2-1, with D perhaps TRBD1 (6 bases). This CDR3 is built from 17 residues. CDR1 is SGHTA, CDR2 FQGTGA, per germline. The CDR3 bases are TGTGCCAGCAGCATAACAGGGCGTGCTTCCTCCTACAATGAGCAGTTCTTC. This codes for CASSITGRASSYNEQFF.

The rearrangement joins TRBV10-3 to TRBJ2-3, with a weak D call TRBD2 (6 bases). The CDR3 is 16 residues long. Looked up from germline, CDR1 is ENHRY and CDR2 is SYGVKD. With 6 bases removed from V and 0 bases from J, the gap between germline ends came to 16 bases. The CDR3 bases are TGTGCCATCAGCAGGGCCTCCGGGACTAGCACAGATACGCAGTATTTT. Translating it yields CAISRASGTSTDTQYF.

Written as DNA, the CDR3 is TGTGCCAGCAGCCAGGCTGGACAGGGGGATCAGCCCCAGCATTTT. As protein: CASSQAGQGDQPQHF. This chain uses TRBV4-2 with TRBJ1-5; TRBD1 matches 10 bases. V dropped 3 bases and J dropped 5; count of bases not matched to a gene: 4. Germline V gene sequence: CDR1 LGHNA, CDR2 YNFKEQ. The CDR3 length is 15 residues.

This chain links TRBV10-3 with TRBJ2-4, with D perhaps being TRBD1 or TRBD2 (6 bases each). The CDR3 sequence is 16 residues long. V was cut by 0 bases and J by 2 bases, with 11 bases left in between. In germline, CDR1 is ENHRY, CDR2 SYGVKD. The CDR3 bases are TGTGCCATCAGTGAGTCGGGGGGCGAAACCAAAAACATTCAGTACTTC. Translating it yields CAISESGGETKNIQYF.

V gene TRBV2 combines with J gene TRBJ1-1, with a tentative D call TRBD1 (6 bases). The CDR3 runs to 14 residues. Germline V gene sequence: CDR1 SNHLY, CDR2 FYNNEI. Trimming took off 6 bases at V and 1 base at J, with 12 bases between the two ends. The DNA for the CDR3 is TGTGCCAGCAGCCAGGAGGGGGGGAACACTGAAGCTTTCTTT. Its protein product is CASSQEGGNTEAFF.

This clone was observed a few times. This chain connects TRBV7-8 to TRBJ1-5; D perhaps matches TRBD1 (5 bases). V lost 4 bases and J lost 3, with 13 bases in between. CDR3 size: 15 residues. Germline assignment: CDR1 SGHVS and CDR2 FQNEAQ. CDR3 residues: CASSSSDSTNQPQHF. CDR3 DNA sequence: TGTGCCAGCAGCTCTTCAGACAGCACCAATCAGCCCCAGCATTTT.

The CDR3 nucleotides read TGCAGCGCTACCCGTTACAGGGATAGGTACAATGAGCAGTTCTTC. Protein product: CSATRYRDRYNEQFF. The rearrangement links TRBV29-1 to TRBJ2-1, with a possible D match to TRBD1 (6 bases). This CDR3 is 15 amino acids long. V was pared by 7 bases and J by 4 bases, with 20 bases between. Germline V gene sequence: CDR1 SQVTM, CDR2 ANQGSEA.

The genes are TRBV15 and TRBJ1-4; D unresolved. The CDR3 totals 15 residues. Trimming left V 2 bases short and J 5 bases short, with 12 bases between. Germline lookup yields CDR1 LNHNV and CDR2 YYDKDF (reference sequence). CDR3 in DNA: TGTGCCACCAGCAGAAAGGACTTGGACAATGAAAAACTGTTTTTT. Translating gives CATSRKDLDNEKLFF.